The entry below describes one T cell receptor (beta chain). The antigen is undetermined. This sample is part of a study of OX40 agonist ivuxolimab in advanced cancers. Study details: The patients received ivuxolimab by intravenous route every 2 weeks at 0.01 to 10 mg/kg. Anti-PD-1, anti-PD-L1 or anti-CTLA-4 therapy given earlier was allowed, and 30% to 45% had some.

Sequencing used immunoSEQ multiplex PCR; TCRdb keeps in-frame clones, though not all of them. The sample has 73,000 or so clones; around 80% are singletons. Unmatched junction bases numbered 6, after V lost 3 bases and J lost 4 bases. Germline V gene lookup returns CDR1 SGHTA and CDR2 FQGNSA. There are 15 residues in the CDR3. Whole-study results and caveats: Averaged across samples, CD8+ T cells carried more expanded clones than CD4+ did. In the expanded peripheral T cells, antigen specificity was never determined.

This sample comprised CD4+ or CD8+ T cells sorted from blood, obtained in a trial of the OX40 agonist ivuxolimab. The chain recombines TRBV7-2 with TRBJ1-3; 7 nucleotides align to TRBD1. The sequence came from an adult with an advanced solid tumor such as melanoma, head and neck, liver or kidney cancer. As DNA, the CDR3 is TGTGCCAGCAGCTTTAGGGGGCGGGTGGGAAACACCATATATTTT. It specifies CASSFRGRVGNTIYF.